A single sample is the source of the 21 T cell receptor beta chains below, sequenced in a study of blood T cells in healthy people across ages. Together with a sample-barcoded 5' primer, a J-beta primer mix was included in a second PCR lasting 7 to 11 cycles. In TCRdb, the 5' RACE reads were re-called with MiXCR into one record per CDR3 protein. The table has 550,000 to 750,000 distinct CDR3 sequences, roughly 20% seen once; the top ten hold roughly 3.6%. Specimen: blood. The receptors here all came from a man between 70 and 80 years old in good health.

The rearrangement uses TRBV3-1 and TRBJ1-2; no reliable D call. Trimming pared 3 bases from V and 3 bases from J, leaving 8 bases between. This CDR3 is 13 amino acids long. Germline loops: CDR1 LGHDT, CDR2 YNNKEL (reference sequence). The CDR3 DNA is TGTGCCAGCAGCCAGTCCGCCGACTATGGCTACACCTTC. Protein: CASSQSADYGYTF.

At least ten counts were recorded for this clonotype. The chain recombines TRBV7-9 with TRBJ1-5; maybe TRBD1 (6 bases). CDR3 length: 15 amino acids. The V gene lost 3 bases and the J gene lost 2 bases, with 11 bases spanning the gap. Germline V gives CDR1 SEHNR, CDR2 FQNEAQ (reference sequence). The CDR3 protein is CASSFSEGGNQPQHF. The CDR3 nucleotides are TGTGCCAGCAGCTTTAGCGAGGGGGGCAATCAGCCCCAGCATTTT.

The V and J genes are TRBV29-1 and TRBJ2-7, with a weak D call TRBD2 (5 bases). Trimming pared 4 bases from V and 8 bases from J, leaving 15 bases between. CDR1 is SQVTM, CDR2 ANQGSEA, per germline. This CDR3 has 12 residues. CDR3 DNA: TGCAGCGTTGCAAGGAGTAGCGTGAAGCAGTACTTC. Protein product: CSVARSSVKQYF.

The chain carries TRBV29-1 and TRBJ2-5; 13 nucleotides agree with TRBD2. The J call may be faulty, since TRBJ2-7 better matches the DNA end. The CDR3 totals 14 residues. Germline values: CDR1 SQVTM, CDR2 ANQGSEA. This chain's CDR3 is CSVVLAGGPYEQYF. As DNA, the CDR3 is TGCAGCGTTGTACTAGCGGGAGGGCCTTACGAGCAGTACTTC.

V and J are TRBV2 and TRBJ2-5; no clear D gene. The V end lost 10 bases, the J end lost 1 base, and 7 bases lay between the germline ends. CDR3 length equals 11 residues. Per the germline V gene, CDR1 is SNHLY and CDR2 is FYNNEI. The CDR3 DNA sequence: TGTGCCACTGGGCGCCAAGAGACCCAGTACTTC. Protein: CATGRQETQYF.

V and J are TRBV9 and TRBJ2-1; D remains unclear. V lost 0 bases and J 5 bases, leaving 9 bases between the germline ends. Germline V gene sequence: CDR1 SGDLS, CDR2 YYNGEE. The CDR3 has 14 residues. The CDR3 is CASSVGVDHNEQFF. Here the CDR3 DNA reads TGTGCCAGCAGCGTAGGCGTGGACCACAATGAGCAGTTCTTC. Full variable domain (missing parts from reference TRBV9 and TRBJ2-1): DSGVTQTPKHLITATGQRVTLRCSPRSGDLSVYWYQQSLDQGLQFLIQYYNGEERAKGNILERFSAQQFPDLHSELNLSSLELGDSALYFCASSVGVDHNEQFFGPGTRLTVL.

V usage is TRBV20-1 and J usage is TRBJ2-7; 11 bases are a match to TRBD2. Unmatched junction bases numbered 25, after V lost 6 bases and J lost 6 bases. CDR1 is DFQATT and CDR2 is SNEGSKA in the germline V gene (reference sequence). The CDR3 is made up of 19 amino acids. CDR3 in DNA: TGCAGTGCCATCCCCTTCCCCGGGGTAGCGGGAGGGTTTGGGGCCGAGCAGTACTTC. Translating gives CSAIPFPGVAGGFGAEQYF.

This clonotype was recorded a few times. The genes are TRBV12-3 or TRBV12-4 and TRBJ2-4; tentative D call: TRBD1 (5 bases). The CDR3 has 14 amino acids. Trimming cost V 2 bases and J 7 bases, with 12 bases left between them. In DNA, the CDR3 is TGTGCCAGCAGTTTACGAGACAGCAAGAACATTCAGTACTTC. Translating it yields CASSLRDSKNIQYF.

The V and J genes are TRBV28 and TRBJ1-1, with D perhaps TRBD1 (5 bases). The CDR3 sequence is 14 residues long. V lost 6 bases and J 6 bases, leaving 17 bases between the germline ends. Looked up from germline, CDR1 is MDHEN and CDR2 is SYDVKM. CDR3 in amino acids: CASSQVGPRAEAFF. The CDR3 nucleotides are TGTGCCAGCAGCCAAGTGGGACCTAGGGCTGAAGCTTTCTTT.

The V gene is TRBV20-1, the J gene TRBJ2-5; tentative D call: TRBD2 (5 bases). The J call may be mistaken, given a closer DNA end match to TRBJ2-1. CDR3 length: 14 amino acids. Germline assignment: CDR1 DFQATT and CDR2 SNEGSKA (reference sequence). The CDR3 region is CSAHLKVGEDEQFF. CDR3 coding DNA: TGCAGTGCTCACTTGAAGGTGGGAGAGGATGAGCAGTTCTTC.

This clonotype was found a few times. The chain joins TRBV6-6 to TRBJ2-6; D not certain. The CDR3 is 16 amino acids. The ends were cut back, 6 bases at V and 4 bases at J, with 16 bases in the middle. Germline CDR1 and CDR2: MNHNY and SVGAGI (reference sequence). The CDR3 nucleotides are TGTGCCAGCAGCAGTCCCTCCAGCAGAGGGGCCAACGTCCTGACTTTC. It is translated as CASSSPSSRGANVLTF.

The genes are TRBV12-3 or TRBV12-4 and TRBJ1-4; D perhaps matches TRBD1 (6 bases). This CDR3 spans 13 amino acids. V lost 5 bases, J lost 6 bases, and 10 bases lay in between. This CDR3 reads CASSQTGYEKLFF. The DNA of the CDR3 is TGTGCCAGCAGTCAAACAGGGTATGAAAAACTGTTTTTT.

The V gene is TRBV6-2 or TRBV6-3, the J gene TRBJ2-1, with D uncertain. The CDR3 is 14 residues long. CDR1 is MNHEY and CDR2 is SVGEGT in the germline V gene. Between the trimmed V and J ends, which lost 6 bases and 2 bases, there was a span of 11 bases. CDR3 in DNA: TGTGCCAGCAGCACAATAAAGGCCTACAATGAGCAGTTCTTC. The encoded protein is CASSTIKAYNEQFF.

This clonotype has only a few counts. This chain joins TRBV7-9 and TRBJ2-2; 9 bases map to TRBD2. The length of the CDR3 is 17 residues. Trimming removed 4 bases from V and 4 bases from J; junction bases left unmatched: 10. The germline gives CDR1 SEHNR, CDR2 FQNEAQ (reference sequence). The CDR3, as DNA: TGTGCCAGCAGCTCGCGGGTAGCGGGAGTTGTCACCGGGGAGCTGTTTTTT. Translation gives CASSSRVAGVVTGELFF.

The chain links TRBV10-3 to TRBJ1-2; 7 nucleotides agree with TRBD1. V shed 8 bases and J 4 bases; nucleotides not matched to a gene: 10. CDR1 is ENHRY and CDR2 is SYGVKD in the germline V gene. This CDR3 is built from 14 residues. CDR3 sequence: CAIATGQASYGYTF. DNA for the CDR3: TGTGCCATCGCCACCGGACAGGCGTCCTATGGCTACACCTTC.

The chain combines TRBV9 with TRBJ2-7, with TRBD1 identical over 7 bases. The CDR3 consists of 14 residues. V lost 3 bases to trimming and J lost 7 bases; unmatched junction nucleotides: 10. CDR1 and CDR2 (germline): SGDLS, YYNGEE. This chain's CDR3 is CASSAGTDLEEQYF. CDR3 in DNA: TGTGCCAGCAGCGCCGGGACAGATCTTGAAGAGCAGTACTTC. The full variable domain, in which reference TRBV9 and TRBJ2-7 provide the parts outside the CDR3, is DSGVTQTPKHLITATGQRVTLRCSPRSGDLSVYWYQQSLDQGLQFLIQYYNGEERAKGNILERFSAQQFPDLHSELNLSSLELGDSALYFCASSAGTDLEEQYFGPGTRLTVT.

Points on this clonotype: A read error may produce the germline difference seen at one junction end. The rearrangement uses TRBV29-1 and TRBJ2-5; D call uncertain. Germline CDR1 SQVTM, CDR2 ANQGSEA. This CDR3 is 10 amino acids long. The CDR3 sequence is CSVVANTQCF. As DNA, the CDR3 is TGCAGCGTCGTGGCGAATACCCAGTGCTTC. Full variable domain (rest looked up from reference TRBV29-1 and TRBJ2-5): SAVISQKPSRDICQRGTSLTIQCQVDSQVTMMFWYRQQPGQSLTLIATANQGSEATYESGFVIDKFPISRPNLTFSTLTVSNMSPEDSSIYLCSVVANTQCFGPGTRLLVL.

The CDR3 DNA reads as TGTGCCAGCAGCGTGGGACAGGTTGACTACGAGCAGTACTTC. It yields the protein CASSVGQVDYEQYF. The chain couples TRBV5-5 to TRBJ2-5, with 8 bases matching TRBD1. The J call may be mistaken, given a closer DNA end match to TRBJ2-7. Germline lookup yields CDR1 SGHKS and CDR2 YYEKEE (reference sequence). The CDR3 contains 14 residues.

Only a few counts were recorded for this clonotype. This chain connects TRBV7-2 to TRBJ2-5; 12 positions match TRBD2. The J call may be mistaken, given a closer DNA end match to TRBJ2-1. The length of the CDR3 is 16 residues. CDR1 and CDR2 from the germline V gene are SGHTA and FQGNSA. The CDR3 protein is CASSFSRTSGTHEQFF. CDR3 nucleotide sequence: TGTGCCAGCAGCTTCTCCCGGACTAGCGGGACCCACGAGCAGTTCTTC.

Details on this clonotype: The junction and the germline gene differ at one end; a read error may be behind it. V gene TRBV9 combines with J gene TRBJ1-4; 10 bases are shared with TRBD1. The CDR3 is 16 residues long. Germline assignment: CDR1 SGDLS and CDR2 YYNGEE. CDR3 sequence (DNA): TGCGCCAGCAGCGCAGGACAGGGGGATCAAGTTGAAAAACTGTTTTTT. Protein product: CASSAGQGDQVEKLFF.

CDR3 DNA: TGTGCCAGTAGACTAGCGGGAGAAGTGCCCGGGGAGCTGTTTTTT. Its protein is CASRLAGEVPGELFF. The rearrangement uses TRBV6-1 and TRBJ2-2, with 12 bases lining up with TRBD2. From germline, CDR1 is MNHNS and CDR2 SASEGT. This CDR3 comprises 15 residues. Trimming at V came to 9 bases and at J to 6 bases, leaving 8 bases not matched to a gene.